The 2 T cell receptor beta chains reported below all come from one sample, sequenced in a study of cytomegalovirus exposure and HLA in healthy donors. The repertoire was sequenced with immunoSEQ multiplex PCR; TCRdb's copy has only in-frame clones and lacks some. The sample contains 130,000 or so clones, 70% to 90% of which appear only once. Sequencing was performed on PBMCs. These receptors came from a woman younger than 30 in good health and CMV-seronegative.

The chain carries TRBV7-2 and TRBJ1-1, with 7 positions matching TRBD1. The junction had 3 bases not matched to a gene; V was cut back by 3 bases and J by 5 bases. This CDR3 is built from 13 residues. Germline CDR1 SGHTA, CDR2 FQGNSA. This CDR3 is CASSFYRGTEAFF. The DNA of the CDR3 is TGTGCCAGCAGCTTTTACAGGGGTACTGAAGCTTTCTTT.

The chain carries TRBV29-1 and TRBJ1-1; 7 bases match TRBD1. The CDR3 runs 13 residues. V shed 2 bases, J shed 4 bases, and the junction held 4 bases outside the gene matches. CDR1 is SQVTM and CDR2 is ANQGSEA in the germline V gene. In DNA, the CDR3 is TGCAGCGTTGAAAGACAGGGAGGCACTGAAGCTTTCTTT. It translates to CSVERQGGTEAFF.